This T cell receptor (beta chain) was found in a study of blood T cell repertoires in COVID-19. Study-wide background: Sources were T cells, B-cell-depleted T cells, or PBMCs; the material itself was cDNA or gDNA.

Germline V gives CDR1 LNHDA, CDR2 SQIVND (reference sequence). The CDR3 has 15 residues. V lost 6 bases and J lost 4; bases outside the gene matches: 7. Sequencing used immunoSEQ multiplex PCR; TCRdb keeps in-frame clones, though not all of them. The sample carries under 300,000 clones, roughly 84% recorded once. The receptor comes from a woman aged 40 to 50 who had recovered from COVID-19. This sequence joins TRBV19 and TRBJ2-2; 8 bases map to TRBD1. The sequenced sample consisted of peripheral blood. The CDR3 here is CASSPTGAGTGELFF. As DNA, the CDR3 is TGTGCCAGTAGCCCGACAGGGGCCGGCACCGGGGAGCTGTTTTTT. Using reference TRBV19 and TRBJ2-2 for the parts outside the CDR3, the full variable domain is DGGITQSPKYLFRKEGQNVTLSCEQNLNHDAMYWYRQDPGQGLRLIYYSQIVNDFQKGDIAEGYSVSREKKESFPLTVTSAQKNPTAFYLCASSPTGAGTGELFFGEGSRLTVL.